This TCR beta chain was observed in a study of shared clonotypes between healthy human individuals. Findings and limits, study-wide: Estimated richness was generally greater in naive than memory subsets.

This clone was seen a few times. Antigen unknown. Per the study methods: Filtering differed for immunoSEQ, which gave only junction sequences without quality scores. Measured with immunoSEQ multiplex PCR; TCRdb has only the in-frame clones, and not every one. V, J and clone size are those of that table, while D and trimming were read from the DNA. The data contain about 980,000 clones, over 60% of them singletons. Per germline, CDR1 SGDLS and CDR2 YYNGEE. Trimming at V came to 1 base and at J to 1 base, leaving 1 base not matched to a gene. This CDR3 comprises 15 residues. The rearrangement joins TRBV9 to TRBJ2-2, with 7 bases identical to TRBD2. The material sequenced was memory CD4+ T cells sorted from blood. Described subset: CD45RA-negative fraction. The sequence derives from a young man in good health. The CDR3 is CASSVSGMNTGELFF. The CDR3 coding sequence is TGTGCCAGCAGCGTAAGCGGGATGAACACCGGGGAGCTGTTTTTT.